The 2 T cell receptor beta chains below were found in one sample sequenced in a study of blood T cells in healthy people across ages. The use of a sample-barcoded 5' primer and a J-beta primer mix characterized a second PCR of about 7 to 12 cycles. TCRdb redid the calling of the 5' RACE reads with MiXCR, one entry per CDR3 protein. Of 1.5 million to 2 million distinct CDR3 sequences detected, 28% appear once; the ten largest clones hold roughly 8%. Sequenced sample: blood. All receptors come from a woman aged 25-40 years in good health.

The rearrangement links TRBV20-1 to TRBJ2-7, with D maybe TRBD2 (6 bases). The V end was cut by 2 bases, the J end by 1 base, with 15 bases between. This CDR3 spans 15 amino acids. Germline V gene lookup returns CDR1 DFQATT and CDR2 SNEGSKA (reference sequence). CDR3 sequence reads: CSARNPLASSYEQYF. The CDR3 coding sequence is TGCAGTGCTAGAAACCCCCTAGCGAGTTCCTACGAGCAGTACTTC.

This clonotype occurred a few times. The chain carries TRBV6-1 and TRBJ1-2; D gene uncertain. CDR3 length: 14 amino acids. Trimming removed 2 bases from V and 7 bases from J, with 14 bases in between. Germline CDR1 and CDR2: MNHNS and SASEGT. CDR3: CASSETQARGGYTF. For the CDR3, the DNA is TGTGCCAGCAGTGAAACCCAGGCCCGTGGTGGCTACACCTTC.